The 18 T cell receptor beta chains reported below all come from one sample, sequenced in a study of blood T cell repertoires in COVID-19. Method: immunoSEQ multiplex PCR; TCRdb's copy keeps in-frame clones and lacks some. Among 200,000 to 250,000 clones listed, 80% to 90% were seen once. Sequenced material: peripheral blood. Receptors were obtained from a woman between 45 and 65 years old with acute or convalescent COVID-19.

The gene calls are TRBV7-9 and TRBJ1-6; unclear D gene. CDR1 is SEHNR, CDR2 FQNEAQ, per germline (reference sequence). The ends were cut back, 3 bases at V and 8 bases at J, with 8 bases in the middle. The CDR3 has 13 residues. The CDR3 DNA follows: TGTGCCAGCAGCTTCACTTTAGATTCACCCCTCCACTTT. Encoded protein: CASSFTLDSPLHF.

This clone was found once. The chain recombines TRBV24-1 with TRBJ2-5, with 13 bases matching TRBD2. From germline, CDR1 is KGHDR and CDR2 SFDVKD. The junction had 5 bases not matched to a gene; V was cut back by 4 bases and J by 4 bases. The CDR3 is 16 amino acids. CDR3: CATSDPLAGGGETQYF. The CDR3 DNA follows: TGTGCCACCAGTGACCCACTAGCGGGGGGGGGAGAGACCCAGTACTTC.

The chain carries TRBV5-1 and TRBJ2-7; 11 bases are a match to TRBD2. In germline, CDR1 is SGHRS, CDR2 YFSETQ. V lost 5 bases to trimming and J lost 4 bases; unmatched junction nucleotides: 11. The CDR3 spans 16 residues. CDR3 DNA sequence: TGCGCCAGCAGGTCCGATAGCGGGGGGGCTTTTTACGAGCAGTACTTC. It encodes CASRSDSGGAFYEQYF.

This chain connects TRBV19 to TRBJ1-2; D unclear. The CDR3 covers 15 residues. Trimming shortened V by 4 bases and J by 7 bases, and 19 bases separated the two germline ends. Germline CDR1 is LNHDA and CDR2 is SQIVND (reference sequence). CDR3 nucleotides: TGTGCCAGTAGTAGGTCAGCAGCGTCATGGCCTGGCTACACCTTC. It translates to CASSRSAASWPGYTF.

V is TRBV7-9 and J is TRBJ2-3; 8 nucleotides line up with TRBD1. The CDR3 is made up of 15 amino acids. In germline, CDR1 is SEHNR, CDR2 FQNEAQ (reference sequence). V lost 5 bases, J lost 8 bases, and 12 bases stayed unmatched. CDR3 in amino acids: CASSQGAGTQSTQYF. The CDR3 DNA sequence: TGTGCCAGCAGCCAGGGGGCTGGTACACAGTCTACGCAGTATTTT.

The chain carries TRBV6-2 or TRBV6-3 and TRBJ2-1; 8 positions match TRBD2. Germline assignment: CDR1 MNHEY and CDR2 SVGEGT. The CDR3 sequence is 15 residues long. V gave up 7 bases and J gave up 2 bases; unmatched junction bases: 7. The CDR3 loop is CASTPRGGAYNEQFF. The CDR3 nucleotides are TGTGCCAGCACCCCCCGGGGGGGGGCCTACAATGAGCAGTTCTTC.

This chain joins TRBV30 and TRBJ1-4; TRBD1 is a possible D gene (6 bases). The CDR3 has 11 amino acids. Trimming shortened V by 3 bases and J by 17 bases, and 16 bases separated the two germline ends. Per the germline V gene, CDR1 is GTSNPN and CDR2 is SVGIG (reference sequence). CDR3: CAWSQQGHLFF. The CDR3 nucleotides are TGTGCCTGGAGCCAACAGGGCCACCTCTTTTTT.

This clone was observed many times. The CDR3 DNA reads TGTGCCAGCAGCTTCCAGGGCCAAGAGACCCAGTACTTC. Translated, it gives CASSFQGQETQYF. The chain combines TRBV5-5 with TRBJ2-5; possible D gene TRBD1, 5 bases. The germline CDR1 and CDR2 sequences are SGHKS and YYEKEE (reference sequence). Trimming left V 2 bases short and J 1 base short, with 6 bases between. This CDR3 comprises 13 residues. The whole variable domain, filled in from reference TRBV5-5 and TRBJ2-5, reads DAGVTQSPTHLIKTRGQQVTLRCSPISGHKSVSWYQQVLGQGPQFIFQYYEKEERGRGNFPDRFSARQFPNYSSELNVNALLLGDSALYLCASSFQGQETQYFGPGTRLLVL.

This clone was recorded once. This chain joins TRBV3-1 (or the pseudogene TRBV3-2) and TRBJ2-5; weak D call: TRBD2 (5 bases). There are 15 residues in the CDR3. Germline V gives CDR1 LGHDT, CDR2 YNNKEL (reference sequence). Trimming pared 4 bases from V and 1 base from J, leaving 13 bases between. The CDR3 region has the DNA TGTGCCAGCAGCCTGCGGGTCCTGGTCCAAGAGACCCAGTACTTC. It encodes CASSLRVLVQETQYF.

The chain couples TRBV19 to TRBJ2-2, with D perhaps TRBD1 (6 bases). Germline lookup yields CDR1 LNHDA and CDR2 SQIVND (reference sequence). The V end was cut by 3 bases, the J end by 1 base, with 12 bases between. The CDR3 has 16 residues. CDR3 nucleotides: TGTGCCAGTAGTATTAGGCCGACAGGGAACACCGGGGAGCTGTTTTTT. Translating it yields CASSIRPTGNTGELFF.

The chain is built from TRBV19 and TRBJ2-1; the match to TRBD2 covers 7 bases. The CDR3 totals 15 residues. From germline, CDR1 is LNHDA and CDR2 SQIVND (reference sequence). V shed 5 bases and J 4 bases; nucleotides not matched to a gene: 8. CDR3 bases: TGTGCCAGTAGTCTCGGGACTAATAATTACAATGAGCAGTTCTTC. It yields the protein CASSLGTNNYNEQFF. The full variable domain, in which reference TRBV19 and TRBJ2-1 provide the parts outside the CDR3, is DGGITQSPKYLFRKEGQNVTLSCEQNLNHDAMYWYRQDPGQGLRLIYYSQIVNDFQKGDIAEGYSVSREKKESFPLTVTSAQKNPTAFYLCASSLGTNNYNEQFFGPGTRLTVL.

As for this clone: Distinct nucleotide sequences in the sample also encode this CDR3. The chain is built from TRBV24-1 and TRBJ1-1; D is uncertain. V lost 6 bases to trimming and J lost 3 bases, with 10 bases between them. Germline V gene data show CDR1 as KGHDR and CDR2 as SFDVKD. The CDR3 totals 13 residues. The CDR3 here is CATSRGLDTEAFF. In nucleotides, the CDR3 is TGTGCCACCAGTCGAGGCCTCGACACTGAAGCTTTCTTT.

This clone was seen more than once but under ten times. V gene TRBV3-1 (or the pseudogene TRBV3-2) combines with J gene TRBJ1-2, with 7 bases that match TRBD1. V trimming: 5 bases; J trimming: 4 bases; junction bases outside the gene matches: 1. This CDR3 has 12 amino acids. Germline lookup yields CDR1 LGHDT and CDR2 YNNKEL (reference sequence). As DNA, the CDR3 is TGTGCCAGCAGCGACAGGGCCTATGGCTACACCTTC. Its translation is CASSDRAYGYTF.

V gene TRBV7-9 combines with J gene TRBJ2-5, with D possibly being TRBD2 (7 bases). This CDR3 is built from 16 residues. Per the germline V gene, CDR1 is SEHNR and CDR2 is FQNEAQ (reference sequence). The germline V and J ends were trimmed by 3 bases and 2 bases, with 16 bases remaining between them. The CDR3 here is CASSLGGGGQQETQYF. CDR3 coding DNA: TGTGCCAGCAGCTTGGGAGGGGGAGGACAGCAAGAGACCCAGTACTTC.

This clone has only a few counts. This chain uses TRBV5-4 with TRBJ1-1; D uncertain. V was cut by 0 bases and J by 6 bases, with 15 bases left in between. Germline assignment: CDR1 SGHNT and CDR2 YYREEE (reference sequence). This CDR3 is 15 amino acids long. CDR3 protein: CASSLGTPAESEAFF. CDR3 coding DNA: TGTGCCAGCAGCTTGGGCACCCCGGCGGAATCTGAAGCTTTCTTT.

The chain recombines TRBV4-1 with TRBJ2-7; 12 nucleotides line up with TRBD2. Losses at the gene ends were 3 bases for V and 0 bases for J; bases not matched to a gene: 9. Germline V gives CDR1 MGHRA, CDR2 YSYEKL. This CDR3 is built from 18 residues. DNA of the CDR3: TGCGCCAGCAGCCAGAGGACTAGCGGGGAGACTCGCTCCTACGAGCAGTACTTC. This translates into CASSQRTSGETRSYEQYF.

This chain links TRBV7-3 with TRBJ2-3, with TRBD1 matching over 8 bases. CDR3 length: 15 amino acids. In germline, CDR1 is SGHTA, CDR2 FQGTGA. Losses at the gene ends were 3 bases for V and 7 bases for J; bases not matched to a gene: 9. CDR3 region: CASSLTGTGQHTQYF. CDR3 DNA: TGTGCCAGCAGCTTGACTGGGACAGGTCAGCATACGCAGTATTTT.

The genes are TRBV9 and TRBJ2-5, with TRBD1 matching over 12 bases. The ends lost 2 bases at V and 5 bases at J; junction bases unmatched: 4. CDR1 is SGDLS, CDR2 YYNGEE, per germline. The CDR3 length is 15 residues. CDR3 region: CASSVGTGGTETQYF. In DNA, the CDR3 is TGTGCCAGCAGCGTCGGGACAGGGGGCACCGAGACCCAGTACTTC.